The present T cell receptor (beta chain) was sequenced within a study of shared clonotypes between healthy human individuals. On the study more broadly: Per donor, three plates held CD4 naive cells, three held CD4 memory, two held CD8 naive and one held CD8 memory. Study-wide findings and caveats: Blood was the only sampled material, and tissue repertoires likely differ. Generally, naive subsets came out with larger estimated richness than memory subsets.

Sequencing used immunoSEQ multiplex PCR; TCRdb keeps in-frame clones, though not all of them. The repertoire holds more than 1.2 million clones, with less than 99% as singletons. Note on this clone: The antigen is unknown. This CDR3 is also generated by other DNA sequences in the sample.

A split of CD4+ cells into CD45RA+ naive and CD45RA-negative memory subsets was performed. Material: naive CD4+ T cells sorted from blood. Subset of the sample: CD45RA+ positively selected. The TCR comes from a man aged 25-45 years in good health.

The CDR3 coding sequence is TGCGCCAGCAGCTTGGGACAGGGTGGAAACACCATATATTTT. Amino acid sequence: CASSLGQGGNTIYF. This chain links TRBV5-1 with TRBJ1-3, with TRBD1 matching over 7 bases. This CDR3 contains 14 residues. J gave up 3 bases and V 0 bases, and 0 bases lay outside the gene matches. CDR1 and CDR2 from the germline V gene are SGHRS and YFSETQ.